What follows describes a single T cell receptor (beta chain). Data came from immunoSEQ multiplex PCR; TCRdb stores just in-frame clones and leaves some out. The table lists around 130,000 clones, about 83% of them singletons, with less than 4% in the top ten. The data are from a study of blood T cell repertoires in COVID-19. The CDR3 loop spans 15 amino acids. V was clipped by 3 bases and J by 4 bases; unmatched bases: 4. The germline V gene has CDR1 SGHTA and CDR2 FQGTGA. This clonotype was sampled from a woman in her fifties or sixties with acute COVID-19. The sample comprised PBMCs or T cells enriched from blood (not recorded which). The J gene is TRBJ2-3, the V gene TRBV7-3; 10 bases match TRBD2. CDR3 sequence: CASSFLAGVADTQYF. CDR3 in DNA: TGTGCCAGCAGCTTCCTAGCGGGAGTAGCAGATACGCAGTATTTT. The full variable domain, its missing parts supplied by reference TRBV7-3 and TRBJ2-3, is GAGVSQTPSNKVTEKGKYVELRCDPISGHTALYWYRQSLGQGPEFLIYFQGTGAADDSGLPNDRFFAVRPEGSVSTLKIQRTERGDSAVYLCASSFLAGVADTQYFGPGTRLTVL.